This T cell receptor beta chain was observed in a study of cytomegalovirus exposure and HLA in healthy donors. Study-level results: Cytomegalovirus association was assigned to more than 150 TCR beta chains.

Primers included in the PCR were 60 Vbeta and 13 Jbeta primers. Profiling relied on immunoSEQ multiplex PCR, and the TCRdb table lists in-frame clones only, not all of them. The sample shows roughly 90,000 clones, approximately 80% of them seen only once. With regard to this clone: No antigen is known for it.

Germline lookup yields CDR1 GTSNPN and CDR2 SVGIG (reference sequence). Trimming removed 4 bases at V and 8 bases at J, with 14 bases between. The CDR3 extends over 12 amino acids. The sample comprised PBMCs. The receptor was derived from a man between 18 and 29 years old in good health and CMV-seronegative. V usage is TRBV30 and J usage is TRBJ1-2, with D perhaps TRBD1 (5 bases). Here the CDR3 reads CAWTPGLGGYTF. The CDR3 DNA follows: TGTGCCTGGACACCGGGACTTGGGGGCTACACCTTC.